These T cell receptor beta chains were read from a single sample in a study of identical twins. Via MiXCR, TCRdb re-called the 5' RACE reads, giving one row per CDR3 protein. Here the sample spans some 590,000 distinct CDR3 sequences, 9.5% to 10% being singletons. This sample also appeared in a second study, on yellow fever vaccine responses in identical twins.

The sample comprised PBMCs. These TCRs come from a woman aged 18-29 years in good health. CDR3s include the opening cysteine and the closing phenylalanine or tryptophan. D genes are given only for firm matches. Only part of the rows carry a size: once, few, many, or a class if the clone is expanded.

D	size	J	V	CDR3	DNA
NA	many	TRBJ1-4	TRBV12-3/TRBV12-4	CASSRTVEKLFF	TGTGCCAGCAGTCGGACAGTTGAAAAACTGTTTTTT
TRBD1	NA	TRBJ2-7	TRBV20-1	CSASQGAPLREQYF	TGCAGTGCTAGCCAGGGGGCCCCATTAAGGGAGCAGTACTTC
NA	many	TRBJ1-2	TRBV5-6	CASSTRSGAHDGYTF	TGTGCCAGCAGCACCCGTTCCGGGGCGCATGATGGCTACACCTTC
NA	few	TRBJ2-7	TRBV6-2/TRBV6-3	CASSRPSSYEQYF	TGTGCCAGCAGCCGACCTAGCTCCTACGAGCAGTACTTC
TRBD1	NA	TRBJ1-2	TRBV12-3/TRBV12-4	CASSFPTGGGDGYTF	TGTGCCAGCAGTTTCCCAACAGGGGGCGGGGATGGCTACACCTTC
NA	many	TRBJ2-7	TRBV6-5	CASSYGDEQYF	TGTGCCAGCAGTTATGGGGACGAGCAGTACTTC
TRBD2	many	TRBJ2-1	TRBV20-1	CSARELGGSNEQFF	TGCAGTGCTAGAGAATTGGGCGGGAGCAATGAGCAGTTCTTC
NA	few	TRBJ2-7	TRBV28	CASSLQQGSGYF	TGTGCCAGCAGTTTACAGCAGGGGAGTGGTTACTTC
NA	few	TRBJ2-1	TRBV24-1	CATSEMDEQFF	TGTGCCACCAGTGAGATGGATGAGCAGTTCTTC
TRBD2	many	TRBJ2-1	TRBV4-1	CASSQTRLAGVHEQFF	TGCGCCAGCAGCCAAACAAGACTAGCGGGAGTCCATGAGCAGTTCTTC
TRBD1	NA	TRBJ2-2	TRBV28	CAIGTANTGELFF	TGTGCCATAGGGACAGCGAACACCGGGGAGCTGTTTTTT
NA	many	TRBJ2-1	TRBV7-2	CASSLYGMNEQFF	TGTGCCAGCAGCTTATATGGCATGAATGAGCAGTTCTTC
TRBD1	NA	TRBJ2-3	TRBV3-1	CAFCPGGRGSHGDTQYF	TGTGCCTTCTGCCCCGGAGGCAGGGGGTCGCATGGGGATACGCAGTATTTT
TRBD2	NA	TRBJ2-1	TRBV28	CASRGLAGGAYNEQFF	TGTGCCAGCAGGGGACTAGCGGGAGGGGCCTACAATGAGCAGTTCTTC
TRBD1	NA	TRBJ1-2	TRBV20-1	CSAVTGAPGGYTF	TGCAGTGCCGTCACAGGGGCGCCGGGAGGCTACACCTTC
TRBD1	NA	TRBJ2-7	TRBV7-2	CASSYGQGVGSYEQYF	TGTGCCAGCAGCTACGGACAGGGAGTAGGCTCCTACGAGCAGTACTTC
TRBD1	few	TRBJ2-7	TRBV5-1	CASSQTGYRGSYEQYF	TGCGCCAGCAGCCAAACGGGATACAGGGGATCCTACGAGCAGTACTTC
NA	many	TRBJ1-1	TRBV18	CASSPPYQPEAFF	TGTGCCAGCTCACCACCATACCAGCCTGAAGCTTTCTTT
NA	NA	TRBJ1-1	TRBV11-2	CASSERLTEAFF	TGTGCCAGCAGCGAACGACTTACTGAAGCTTTCTTT
NA	NA	TRBJ2-1	TRBV7-9	CASSQIRPGGGTEQFF	TGTGCCAGCAGCCAAATTAGGCCCGGAGGCGGTACTGAGCAGTTCTTC
NA	many	TRBJ1-1	TRBV6-2/TRBV6-3	CASGSHLNTEAFF	TGTGCCAGCGGTAGCCACTTGAACACTGAAGCTTTCTTT
NA	NA	TRBJ1-5	TRBV28	CASSSTTSNQPQHF	TGTGCCAGCAGTTCAACGACCAGCAATCAGCCCCAGCATTTT
TRBD2	many	TRBJ2-1	TRBV7-3	CASSLPTSGGATEQFF	TGTGCCAGCAGCCTTCCTACTAGCGGGGGGGCCACTGAGCAGTTCTTC
TRBD1	NA	TRBJ1-4	TRBV27	CASKTPGQGNEKLFF	TGTGCCAGCAAAACCCCGGGACAGGGTAATGAAAAACTGTTTTTT
TRBD2	NA	TRBJ2-3	TRBV5-1	CASSLDTSGTSTDTQYF	TGCGCCAGCAGCTTGGACACTAGCGGGACCAGCACAGATACGCAGTATTTT
NA	NA	TRBJ2-1	TRBV10-2	CASRPGASEYNEQFF	TGCGCCAGCAGACCCGGGGCTAGCGAGTACAATGAGCAGTTCTTC
TRBD1	NA	TRBJ2-7	TRBV11-2	CASSPLGTASSYEQYF	TGTGCCAGCAGCCCGTTAGGGACAGCGAGCTCCTACGAGCAGTACTTC
TRBD1	NA	TRBJ2-1	TRBV25-1	CASSAIRDRVSNEQFF	TGTGCCAGCAGTGCGATCCGGGACAGGGTATCCAATGAGCAGTTCTTC
NA	few	TRBJ2-3	TRBV29-1	CSVEIRTSPGTDTQYF	TGCAGCGTTGAGATCAGGACATCACCGGGCACAGATACGCAGTATTTT
TRBD2	NA	TRBJ2-1	TRBV12-3/TRBV12-4	CASTTAGGGSNEQFF	TGTGCCAGCACCACGGCGGGGGGGGGCTCGAATGAGCAGTTCTTC
NA	many	TRBJ1-1	TRBV9	CASSVSDTLNTEAFF	TGTGCCAGCAGCGTGAGCGACACATTGAACACTGAAGCTTTCTTT